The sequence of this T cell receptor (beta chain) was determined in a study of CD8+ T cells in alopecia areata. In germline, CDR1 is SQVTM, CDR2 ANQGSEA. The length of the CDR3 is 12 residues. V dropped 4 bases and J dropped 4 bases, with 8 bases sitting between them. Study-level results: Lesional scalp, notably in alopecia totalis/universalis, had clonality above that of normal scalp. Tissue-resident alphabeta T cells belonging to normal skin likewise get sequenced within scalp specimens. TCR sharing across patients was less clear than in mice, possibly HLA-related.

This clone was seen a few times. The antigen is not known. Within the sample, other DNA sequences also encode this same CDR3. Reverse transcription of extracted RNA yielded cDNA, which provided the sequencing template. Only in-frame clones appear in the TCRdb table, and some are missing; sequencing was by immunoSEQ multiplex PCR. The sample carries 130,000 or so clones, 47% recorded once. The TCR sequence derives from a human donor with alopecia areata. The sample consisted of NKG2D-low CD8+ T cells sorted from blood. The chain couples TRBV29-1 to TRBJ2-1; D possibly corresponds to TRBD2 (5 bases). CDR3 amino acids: CSVGTDYNEQFF. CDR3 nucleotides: TGCAGCGTTGGGACTGATTACAATGAGCAGTTCTTC.